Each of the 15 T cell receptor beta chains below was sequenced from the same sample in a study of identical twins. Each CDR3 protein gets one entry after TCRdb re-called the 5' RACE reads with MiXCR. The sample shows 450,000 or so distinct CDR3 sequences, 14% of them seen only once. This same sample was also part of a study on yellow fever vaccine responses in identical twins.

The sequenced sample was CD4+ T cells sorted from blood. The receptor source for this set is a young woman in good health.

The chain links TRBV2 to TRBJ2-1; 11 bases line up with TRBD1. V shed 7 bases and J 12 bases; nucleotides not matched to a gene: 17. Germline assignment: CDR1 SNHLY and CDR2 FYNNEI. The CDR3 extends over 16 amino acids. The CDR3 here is CASNTPAGQGARRQFF. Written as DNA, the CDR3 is TGTGCCAGCAATACCCCCGCTGGACAGGGGGCTCGGAGGCAGTTCTTC.

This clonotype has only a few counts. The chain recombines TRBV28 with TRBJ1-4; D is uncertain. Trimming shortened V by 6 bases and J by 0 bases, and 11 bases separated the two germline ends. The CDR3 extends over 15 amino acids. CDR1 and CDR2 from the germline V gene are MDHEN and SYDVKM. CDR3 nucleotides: TGTGCCAGCAGCCGCGGAGCCTCAACTAATGAAAAACTGTTTTTT. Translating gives CASSRGASTNEKLFF. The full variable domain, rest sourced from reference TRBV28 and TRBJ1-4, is DVKVTQSSRYLVKRTGEKVFLECVQDMDHENMFWYRQDPGLGLRLIYFSYDVKMKEKGDIPEGYSVSREKKERFSLILESASTNQTSMYLCASSRGASTNEKLFFGSGTQLSVL.

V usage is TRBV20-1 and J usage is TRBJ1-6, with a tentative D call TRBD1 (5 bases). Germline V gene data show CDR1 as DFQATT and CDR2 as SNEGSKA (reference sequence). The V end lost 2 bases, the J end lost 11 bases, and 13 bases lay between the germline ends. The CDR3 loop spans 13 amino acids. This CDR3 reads CSARRQQGAPLHF. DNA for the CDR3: TGCAGTGCTAGACGGCAGCAAGGGGCACCCCTCCACTTT.

This chain's CDR3 is CAISELRDRKNEQFF. The CDR3 DNA follows: TGTGCCATCAGTGAGTTGCGGGACAGAAAAAATGAGCAGTTCTTC. This chain uses TRBV10-3 with TRBJ2-1, with D possibly TRBD1 on 7 matching bases. Germline-derived CDR1 and CDR2 are ENHRY and SYGVKD. V dropped 1 base and J dropped 7 bases, with 14 bases sitting between them. CDR3 size: 15 residues.

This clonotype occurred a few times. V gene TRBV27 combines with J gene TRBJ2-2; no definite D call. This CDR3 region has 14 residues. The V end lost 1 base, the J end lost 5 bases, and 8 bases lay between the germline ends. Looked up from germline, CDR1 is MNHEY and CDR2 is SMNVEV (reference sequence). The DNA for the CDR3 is TGTGCCAGCAGTTTATTCTTAATGACCGGGGAGCTGTTTTTT. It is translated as CASSLFLMTGELFF.

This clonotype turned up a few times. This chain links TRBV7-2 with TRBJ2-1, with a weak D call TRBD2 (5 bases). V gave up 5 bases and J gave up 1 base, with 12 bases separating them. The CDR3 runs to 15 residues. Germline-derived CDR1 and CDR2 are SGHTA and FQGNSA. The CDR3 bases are TGTGCCAGCAGCCGGCTGACGGGGTCCTACAATGAGCAGTTCTTC. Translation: CASSRLTGSYNEQFF.

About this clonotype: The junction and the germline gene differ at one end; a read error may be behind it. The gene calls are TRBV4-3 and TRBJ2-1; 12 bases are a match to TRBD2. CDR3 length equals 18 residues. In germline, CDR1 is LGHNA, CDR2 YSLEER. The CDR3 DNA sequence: TGCGCCAGCGGCCAAGTGGGTGTCCTAGCGGGAGGGTACAATGAGCAGTTCTTC. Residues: CASGQVGVLAGGYNEQFF.

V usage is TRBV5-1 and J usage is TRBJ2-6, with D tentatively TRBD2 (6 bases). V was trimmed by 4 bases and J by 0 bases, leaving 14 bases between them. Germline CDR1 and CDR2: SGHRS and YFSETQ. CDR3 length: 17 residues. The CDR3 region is CASSGQGLSSGANVLTF. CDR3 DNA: TGCGCCAGCAGCGGTCAGGGACTGTCCTCTGGGGCCAACGTCCTGACTTTC.

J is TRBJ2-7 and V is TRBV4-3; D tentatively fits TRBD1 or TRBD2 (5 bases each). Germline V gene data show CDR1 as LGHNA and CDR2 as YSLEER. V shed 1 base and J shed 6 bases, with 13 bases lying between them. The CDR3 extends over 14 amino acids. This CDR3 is CASSQGVQRGEQYF. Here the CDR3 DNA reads TGCGCCAGCAGCCAAGGTGTTCAGAGGGGCGAGCAGTACTTC.

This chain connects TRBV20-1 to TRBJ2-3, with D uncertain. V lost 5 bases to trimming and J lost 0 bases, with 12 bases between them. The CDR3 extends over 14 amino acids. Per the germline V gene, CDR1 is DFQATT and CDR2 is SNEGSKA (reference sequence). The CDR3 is CSAPILRSTDTQYF. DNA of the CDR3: TGCAGTGCTCCTATTTTACGGAGCACAGATACGCAGTATTTT.

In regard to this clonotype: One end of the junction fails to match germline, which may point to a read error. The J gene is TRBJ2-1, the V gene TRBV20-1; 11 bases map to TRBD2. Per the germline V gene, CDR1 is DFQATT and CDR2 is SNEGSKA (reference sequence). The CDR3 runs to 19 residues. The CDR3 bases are TGCTGTGCTAGAGATCGTCCGGCTAGCGGGAGGAACGCCTACAATGAGCAGTTCTTC. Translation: CCARDRPASGRNAYNEQFF.

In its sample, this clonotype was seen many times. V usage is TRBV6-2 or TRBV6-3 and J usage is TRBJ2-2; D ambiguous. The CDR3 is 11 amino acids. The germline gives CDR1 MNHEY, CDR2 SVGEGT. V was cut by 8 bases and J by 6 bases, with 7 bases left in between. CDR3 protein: CASSGPGELFF. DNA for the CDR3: TGTGCCAGCTCGGGTCCCGGGGAGCTGTTTTTT.

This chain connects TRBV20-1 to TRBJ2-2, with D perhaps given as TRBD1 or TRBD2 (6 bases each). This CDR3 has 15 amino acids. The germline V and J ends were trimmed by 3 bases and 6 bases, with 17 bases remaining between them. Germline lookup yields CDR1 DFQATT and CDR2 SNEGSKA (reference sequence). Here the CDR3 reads CSASLPGARAGELFF. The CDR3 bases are TGCAGTGCTAGCCTCCCGGGGGCCCGGGCCGGGGAGCTGTTTTTT.

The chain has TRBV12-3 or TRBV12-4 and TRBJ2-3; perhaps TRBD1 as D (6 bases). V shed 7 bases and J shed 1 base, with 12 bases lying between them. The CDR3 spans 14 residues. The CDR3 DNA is TGTGCCAGCACTCCGGGACACCGCACAGATACGCAGTATTTT. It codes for CASTPGHRTDTQYF.

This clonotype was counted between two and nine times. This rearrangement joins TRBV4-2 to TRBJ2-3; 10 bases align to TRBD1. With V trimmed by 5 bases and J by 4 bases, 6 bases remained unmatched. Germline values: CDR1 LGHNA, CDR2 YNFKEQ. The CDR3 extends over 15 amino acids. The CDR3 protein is CASSSRDRGPDTQYF. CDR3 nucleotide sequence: TGTGCCAGCAGCTCCCGGGACAGGGGTCCAGATACGCAGTATTTT.